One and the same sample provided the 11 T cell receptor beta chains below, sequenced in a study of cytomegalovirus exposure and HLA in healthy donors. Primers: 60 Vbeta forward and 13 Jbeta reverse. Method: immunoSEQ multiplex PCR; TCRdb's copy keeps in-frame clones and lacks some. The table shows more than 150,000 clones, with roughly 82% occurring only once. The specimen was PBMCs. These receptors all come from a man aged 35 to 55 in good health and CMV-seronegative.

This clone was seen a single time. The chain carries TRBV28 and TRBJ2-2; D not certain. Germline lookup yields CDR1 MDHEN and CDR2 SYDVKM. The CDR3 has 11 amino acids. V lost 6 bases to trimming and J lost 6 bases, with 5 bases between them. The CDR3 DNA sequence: TGTGCCAGCAGACTTGCCGGGGAGCTGTTTTTT. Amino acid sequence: CASRLAGELFF.

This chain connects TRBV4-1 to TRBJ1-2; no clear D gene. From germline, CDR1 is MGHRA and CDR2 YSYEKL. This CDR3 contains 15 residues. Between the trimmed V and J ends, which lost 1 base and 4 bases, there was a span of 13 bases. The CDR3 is CASSQVYGSSYGYTF. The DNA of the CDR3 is TGCGCCAGCAGCCAAGTCTACGGCTCTAGCTATGGCTACACCTTC.

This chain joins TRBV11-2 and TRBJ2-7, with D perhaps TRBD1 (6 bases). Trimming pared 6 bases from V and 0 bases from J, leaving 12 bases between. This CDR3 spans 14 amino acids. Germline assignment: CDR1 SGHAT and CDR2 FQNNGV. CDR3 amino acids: CASRRTASSYEQYF. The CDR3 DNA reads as TGTGCCAGCAGGAGGACAGCTAGCTCCTACGAGCAGTACTTC.

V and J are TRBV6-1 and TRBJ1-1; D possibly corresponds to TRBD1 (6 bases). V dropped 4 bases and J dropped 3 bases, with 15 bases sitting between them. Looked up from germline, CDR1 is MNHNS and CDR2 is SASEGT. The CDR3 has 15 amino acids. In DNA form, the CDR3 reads TGTGCCAGCAGTGTTCGGTGGACAGCTTACACTGAAGCTTTCTTT. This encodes CASSVRWTAYTEAFF.

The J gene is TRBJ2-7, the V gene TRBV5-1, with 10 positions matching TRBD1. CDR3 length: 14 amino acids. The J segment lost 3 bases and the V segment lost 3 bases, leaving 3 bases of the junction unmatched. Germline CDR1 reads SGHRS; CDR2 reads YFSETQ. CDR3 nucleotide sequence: TGCGCCAGCAGCTCGACAGGGGGCAACTACGAGCAGTACTTC. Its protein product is CASSSTGGNYEQYF.

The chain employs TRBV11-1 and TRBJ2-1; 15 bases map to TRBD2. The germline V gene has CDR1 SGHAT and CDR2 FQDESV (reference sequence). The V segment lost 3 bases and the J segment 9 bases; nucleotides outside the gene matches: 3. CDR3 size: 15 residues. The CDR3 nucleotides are TGTGCCAGCAGCTTCGGACTAGCGGGGGGGATTGAGCAGTTCTTC. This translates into CASSFGLAGGIEQFF.

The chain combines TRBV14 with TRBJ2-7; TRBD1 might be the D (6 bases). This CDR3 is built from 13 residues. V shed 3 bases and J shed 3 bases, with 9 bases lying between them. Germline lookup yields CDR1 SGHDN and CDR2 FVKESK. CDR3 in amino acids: CASSHEDSYEQYF. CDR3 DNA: TGTGCCAGCAGCCATGAGGACAGCTACGAGCAGTACTTC.

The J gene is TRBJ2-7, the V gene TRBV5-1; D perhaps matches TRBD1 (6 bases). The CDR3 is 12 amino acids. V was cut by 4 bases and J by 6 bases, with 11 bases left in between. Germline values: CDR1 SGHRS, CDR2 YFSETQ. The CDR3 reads CASSQDSVEQYF. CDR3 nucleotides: TGCGCCAGCAGCCAGGACAGCGTCGAGCAGTACTTC.

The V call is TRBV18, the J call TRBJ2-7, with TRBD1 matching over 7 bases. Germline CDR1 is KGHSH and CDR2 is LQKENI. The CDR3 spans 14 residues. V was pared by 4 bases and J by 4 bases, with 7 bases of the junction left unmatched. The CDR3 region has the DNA TGTGCCAGCTCACTACAGGGGCTTGGGTACGAGCAGTACTTC. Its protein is CASSLQGLGYEQYF.

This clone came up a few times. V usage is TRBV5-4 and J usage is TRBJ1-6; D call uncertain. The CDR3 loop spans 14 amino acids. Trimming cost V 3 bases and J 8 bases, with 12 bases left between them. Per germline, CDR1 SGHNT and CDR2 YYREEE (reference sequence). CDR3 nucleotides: TGTGCCAGCAGCTACGGGTTTCGAGATTCACCCCTCCACTTT. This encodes CASSYGFRDSPLHF.

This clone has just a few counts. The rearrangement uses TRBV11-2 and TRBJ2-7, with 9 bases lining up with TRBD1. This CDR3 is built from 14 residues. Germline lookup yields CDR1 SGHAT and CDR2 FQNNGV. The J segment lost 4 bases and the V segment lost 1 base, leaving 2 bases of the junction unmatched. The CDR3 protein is CASSLGTGVYEQYF. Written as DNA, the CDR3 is TGTGCCAGCAGCTTAGGGACAGGGGTATACGAGCAGTACTTC.